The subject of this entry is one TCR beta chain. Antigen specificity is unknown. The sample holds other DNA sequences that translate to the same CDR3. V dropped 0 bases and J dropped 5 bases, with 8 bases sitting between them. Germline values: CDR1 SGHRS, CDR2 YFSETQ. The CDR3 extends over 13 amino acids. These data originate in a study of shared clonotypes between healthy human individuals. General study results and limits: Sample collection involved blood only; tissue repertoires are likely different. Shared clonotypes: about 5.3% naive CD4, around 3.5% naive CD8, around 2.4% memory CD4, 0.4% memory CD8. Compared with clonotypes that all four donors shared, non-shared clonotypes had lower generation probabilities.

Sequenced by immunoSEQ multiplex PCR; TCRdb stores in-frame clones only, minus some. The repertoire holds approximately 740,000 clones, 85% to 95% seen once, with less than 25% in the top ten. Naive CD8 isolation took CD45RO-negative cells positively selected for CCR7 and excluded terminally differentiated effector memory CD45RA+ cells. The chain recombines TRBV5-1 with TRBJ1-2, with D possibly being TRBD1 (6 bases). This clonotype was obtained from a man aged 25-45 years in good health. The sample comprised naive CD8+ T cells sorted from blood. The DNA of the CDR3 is TGCGCCAGCAGCTTGGGAACAGGGTATGGCTACACCTTC. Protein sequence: CASSLGTGYGYTF.